This T cell receptor (beta chain) derives from a study of spatial heterogeneity in lung cancer. Looking at the study overall: PBMC samples from follow-up, where available, were sequenced a median of approximately 24 months after resection.

Stated time point: blood at routine non-recurrence follow-up after resection. The CDR3 contains 17 residues. V shed 0 bases, J shed 2 bases, and the junction held 6 bases outside the gene matches. Looked up from germline, CDR1 is SGHDN and CDR2 is FVKESK. TCR cDNA molecules each had a unique molecular identifier. In TCRdb, the 5' RACE reads were re-called with MiXCR into one record per CDR3 protein. The table includes 35,000 to 45,000 distinct CDR3 sequences, 20% to 25% detected once. This clonotype occurred many times. This TCR derives from a female donor with early-stage non-small cell lung cancer. V gene TRBV14 combines with J gene TRBJ2-2, with 7 nucleotides matching TRBD1. The source was PBMCs, collected at follow-up. In DNA form, the CDR3 reads TGTGCCAGCAGCCAAGACTCCGGGACAGTTAACACCGGGGAGCTGTTTTTT. The encoded protein is CASSQDSGTVNTGELFF.